Given below is one TCR beta chain in context. Original analysis: Amplified reference gene primers provided the basis for estimating nucleated cell counts. Assay: immunoSEQ multiplex PCR; the TCRdb copy retains only in-frame clones and omits some. D and trimming were read from the DNA, whereas the V and J calls and clone size are those reported in that table. Among 110,000 or so clones listed, about 85% were seen once. The data were taken from a study of blood T cell repertoires in COVID-19. The germline CDR1 and CDR2 sequences are MNHEY and SVGEGT. The CDR3 sequence is 14 residues long. V lost 4 bases and J lost 6, with 13 bases in between.

The chain is built from TRBV6-2 or TRBV6-3 and TRBJ1-5; possibly TRBD1 for D (5 bases). The sequenced sample consisted of peripheral blood. This clonotype originated in a man in his fifties with acute or convalescent COVID-19. The CDR3 reads CASSSTGSGQPQHF. DNA for the CDR3: TGTGCCAGCAGTTCTACAGGTTCGGGTCAGCCCCAGCATTTT.